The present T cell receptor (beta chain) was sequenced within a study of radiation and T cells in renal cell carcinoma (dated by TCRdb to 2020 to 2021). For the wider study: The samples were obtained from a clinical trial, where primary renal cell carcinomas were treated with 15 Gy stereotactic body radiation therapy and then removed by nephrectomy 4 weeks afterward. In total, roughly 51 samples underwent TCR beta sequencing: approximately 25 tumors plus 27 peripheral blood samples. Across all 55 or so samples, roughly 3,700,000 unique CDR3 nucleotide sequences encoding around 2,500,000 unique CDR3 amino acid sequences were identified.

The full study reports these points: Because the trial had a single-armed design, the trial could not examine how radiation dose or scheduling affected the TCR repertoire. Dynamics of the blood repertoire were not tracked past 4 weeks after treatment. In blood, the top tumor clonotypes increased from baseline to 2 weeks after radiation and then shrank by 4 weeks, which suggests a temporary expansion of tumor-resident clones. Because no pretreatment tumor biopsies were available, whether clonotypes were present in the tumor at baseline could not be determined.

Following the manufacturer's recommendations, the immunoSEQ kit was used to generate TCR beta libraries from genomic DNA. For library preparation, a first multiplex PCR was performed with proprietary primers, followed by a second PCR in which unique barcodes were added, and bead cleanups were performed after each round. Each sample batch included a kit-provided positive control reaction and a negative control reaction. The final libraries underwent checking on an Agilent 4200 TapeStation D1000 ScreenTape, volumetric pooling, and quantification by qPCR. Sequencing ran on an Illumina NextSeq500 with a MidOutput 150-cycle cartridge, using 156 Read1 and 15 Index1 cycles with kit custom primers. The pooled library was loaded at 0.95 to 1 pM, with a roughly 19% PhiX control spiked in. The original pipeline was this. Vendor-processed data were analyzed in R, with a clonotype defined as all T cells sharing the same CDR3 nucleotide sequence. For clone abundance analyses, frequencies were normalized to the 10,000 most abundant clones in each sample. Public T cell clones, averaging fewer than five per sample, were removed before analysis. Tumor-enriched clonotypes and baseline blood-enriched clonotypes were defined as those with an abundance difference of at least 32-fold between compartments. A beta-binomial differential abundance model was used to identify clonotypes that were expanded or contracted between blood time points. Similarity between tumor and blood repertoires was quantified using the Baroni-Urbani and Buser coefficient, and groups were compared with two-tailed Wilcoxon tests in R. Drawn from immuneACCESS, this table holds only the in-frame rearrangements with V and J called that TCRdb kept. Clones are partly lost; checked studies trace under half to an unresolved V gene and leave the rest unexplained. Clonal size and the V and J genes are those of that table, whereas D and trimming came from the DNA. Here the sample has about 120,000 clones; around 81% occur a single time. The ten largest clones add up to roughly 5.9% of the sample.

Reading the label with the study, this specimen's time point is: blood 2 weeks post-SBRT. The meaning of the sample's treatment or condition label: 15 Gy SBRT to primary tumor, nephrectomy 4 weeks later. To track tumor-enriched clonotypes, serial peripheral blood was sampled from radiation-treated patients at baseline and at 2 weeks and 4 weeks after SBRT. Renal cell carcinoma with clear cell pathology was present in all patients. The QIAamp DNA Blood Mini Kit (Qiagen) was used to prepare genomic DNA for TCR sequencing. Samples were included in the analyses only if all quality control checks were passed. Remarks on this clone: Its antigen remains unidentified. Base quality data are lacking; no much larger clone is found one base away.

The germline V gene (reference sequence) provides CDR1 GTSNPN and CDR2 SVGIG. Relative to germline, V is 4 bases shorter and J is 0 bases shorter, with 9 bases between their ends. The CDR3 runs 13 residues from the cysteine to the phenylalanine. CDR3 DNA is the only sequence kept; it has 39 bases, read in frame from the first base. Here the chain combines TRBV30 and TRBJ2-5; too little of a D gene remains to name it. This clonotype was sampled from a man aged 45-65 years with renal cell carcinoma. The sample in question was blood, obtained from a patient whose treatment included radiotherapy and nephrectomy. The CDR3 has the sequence CAWNKNYQETQYF. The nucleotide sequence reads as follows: TGTGCCTGGAATAAGAATTACCAAGAGACCCAGTACTTC.